These T cell receptor beta chains were read from a single sample in a study of blood T cell repertoires in COVID-19. Sequencing used immunoSEQ multiplex PCR; TCRdb keeps in-frame clones, though not all of them. Here the sample spans more than 100,000 clones, about 86% being singletons. The sample taken for sequencing was peripheral blood. These TCRs come from a woman between 45 and 65 years old with acute or convalescent COVID-19. Each CDR3 is given with its conserved first and last residue.

V: TRBV7-8; J: TRBJ2-7; CDR3: CASSLVEGQGPYEQYF
V: TRBV2; J: TRBJ2-7; CDR3: CARRQGAEQYF
V: TRBV19; J: TRBJ1-5; CDR3: CASSTRSTGLGNQPQHF
V: TRBV18; J: TRBJ2-3; CDR3: CASSPPSGATQYF
V: TRBV6-5; J: TRBJ1-1; CDR3: CASSGRQGHTEAFF
V: TRBV7-8; J: TRBJ1-5; CDR3: CASSLGRVGNQPQHF
V: TRBV12-3/TRBV12-4; J: TRBJ2-1; CDR3: CASKSGVVNEQFF
V: TRBV30; J: TRBJ2-1; CDR3: CAWSVEGEQFF
V: TRBV19; J: TRBJ1-3; CDR3: CASSNILKARGNTIYF
V: TRBV2; J: TRBJ1-2; CDR3: CASSERTAYYTF
V: TRBV19; J: TRBJ1-4; CDR3: CASSITATNEKLFF
V: TRBV30; J: TRBJ1-3; CDR3: CAWDARRTTGNTIYF
V: TRBV11-2; J: TRBJ1-2; CDR3: CASTDMEGLYGYTF
V: TRBV5-6; J: TRBJ2-7; CDR3: CASSFGTGNSYEQYF
V: TRBV10-3; J: TRBJ1-1; CDR3: CAANRQGGNTEAFF
V: TRBV27; J: TRBJ1-2; CDR3: CASRQGAYGYTF
V: TRBV5-1; J: TRBJ2-1; CDR3: CASSQGAGGGNEQFF
V: TRBV4-2; J: TRBJ1-4; CDR3: CASSQGERANEKLFF
V: TRBV11-2; J: TRBJ1-5; CDR3: CASSTQTGLGQPQHF
V: TRBV5-5; J: TRBJ1-1; CDR3: CASSLVSGSEAFF